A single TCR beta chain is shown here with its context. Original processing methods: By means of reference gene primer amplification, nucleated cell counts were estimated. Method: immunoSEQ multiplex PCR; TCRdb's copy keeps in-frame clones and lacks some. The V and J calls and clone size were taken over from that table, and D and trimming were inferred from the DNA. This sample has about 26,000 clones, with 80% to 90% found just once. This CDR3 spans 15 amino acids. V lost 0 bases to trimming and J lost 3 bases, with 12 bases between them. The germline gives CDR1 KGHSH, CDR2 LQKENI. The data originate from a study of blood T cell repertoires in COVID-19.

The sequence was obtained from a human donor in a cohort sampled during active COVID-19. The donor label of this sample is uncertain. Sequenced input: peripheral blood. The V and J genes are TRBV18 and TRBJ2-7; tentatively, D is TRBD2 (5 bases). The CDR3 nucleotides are TGTGCCAGCTCACCACCGAGCAGAGGGAACTACGAGCAGTACTTC. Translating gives CASSPPSRGNYEQYF.